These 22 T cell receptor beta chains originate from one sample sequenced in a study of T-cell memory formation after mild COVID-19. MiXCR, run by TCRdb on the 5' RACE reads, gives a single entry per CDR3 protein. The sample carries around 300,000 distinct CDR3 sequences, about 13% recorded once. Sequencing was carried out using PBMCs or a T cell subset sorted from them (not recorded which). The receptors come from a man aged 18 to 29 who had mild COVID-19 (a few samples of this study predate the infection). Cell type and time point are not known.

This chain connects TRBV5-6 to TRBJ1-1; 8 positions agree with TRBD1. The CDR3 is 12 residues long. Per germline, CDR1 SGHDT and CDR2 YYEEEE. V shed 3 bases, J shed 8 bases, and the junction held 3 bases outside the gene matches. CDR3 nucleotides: TGTGCCAGCAGCTCCGCAGGGGGCGAAGCTTTCTTT. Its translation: CASSSAGGEAFF.

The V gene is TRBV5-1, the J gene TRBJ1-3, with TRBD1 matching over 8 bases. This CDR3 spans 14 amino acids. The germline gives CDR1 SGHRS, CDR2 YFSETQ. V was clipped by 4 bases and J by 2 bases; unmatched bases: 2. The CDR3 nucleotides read TGCGCCAGCAGCCCAGGGGGCCCTGGAAACACCATATATTTT. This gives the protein CASSPGGPGNTIYF.

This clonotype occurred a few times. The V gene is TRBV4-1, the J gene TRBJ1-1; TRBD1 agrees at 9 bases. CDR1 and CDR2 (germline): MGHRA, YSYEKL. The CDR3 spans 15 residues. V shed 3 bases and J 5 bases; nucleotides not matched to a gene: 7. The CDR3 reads CASSQLRTGDTEAFF. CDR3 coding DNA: TGCGCCAGCAGCCAGTTAAGGACAGGGGATACTGAAGCTTTCTTT.

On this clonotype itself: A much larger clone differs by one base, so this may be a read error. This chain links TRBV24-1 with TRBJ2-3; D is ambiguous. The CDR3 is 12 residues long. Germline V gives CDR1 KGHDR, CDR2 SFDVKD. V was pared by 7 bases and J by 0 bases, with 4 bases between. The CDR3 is CATRDSTDTQYF. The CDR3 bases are TGTGCCACCAGGGACAGCACAGATACGCAGTATTTT.

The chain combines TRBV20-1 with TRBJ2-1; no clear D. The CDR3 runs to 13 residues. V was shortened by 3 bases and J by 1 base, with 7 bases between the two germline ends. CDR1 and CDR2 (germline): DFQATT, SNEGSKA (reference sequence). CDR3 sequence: CSASVESYNEQFF. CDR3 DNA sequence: TGCAGTGCTAGTGTGGAGTCCTACAATGAGCAGTTCTTC.

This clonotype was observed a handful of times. The CDR3 sequence: CASSVVGTGDTEAFF. For the CDR3, the DNA is TGTGCCAGCAGCGTAGTGGGGACAGGGGACACTGAAGCTTTCTTT. The J gene is TRBJ1-1, the V gene TRBV9; 10 bases line up with TRBD1. This CDR3 has 15 amino acids. The V gene's germline CDR1 is SGDLS and CDR2 YYNGEE. J lost 3 bases, V lost 0 bases, and 2 bases had no gene match.

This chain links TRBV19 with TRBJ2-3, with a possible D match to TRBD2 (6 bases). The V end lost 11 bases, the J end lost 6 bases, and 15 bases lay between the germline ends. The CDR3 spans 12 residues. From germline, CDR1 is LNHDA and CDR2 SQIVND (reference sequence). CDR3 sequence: CAAGLEGDTQYF. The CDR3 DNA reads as TGTGCCGCCGGTTTGGAGGGTGATACGCAGTATTTT. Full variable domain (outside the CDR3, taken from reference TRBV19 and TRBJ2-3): DGGITQSPKYLFRKEGQNVTLSCEQNLNHDAMYWYRQDPGQGLRLIYYSQIVNDFQKGDIAEGYSVSREKKESFPLTVTSAQKNPTAFYLCAAGLEGDTQYFGPGTRLTVL.

This chain's CDR3 is CASSKQRNQPQHF. The CDR3 DNA sequence: TGTGCCAGCAGCAAACAGAGAAATCAGCCCCAGCATTTT. This chain joins TRBV7-9 and TRBJ1-5; D remains unclear. Germline V lookup: CDR1 SEHNR, CDR2 FQNEAQ (reference sequence). The CDR3 is 13 amino acids. V lost 5 bases to trimming and J lost 4 bases, with 9 bases between them.

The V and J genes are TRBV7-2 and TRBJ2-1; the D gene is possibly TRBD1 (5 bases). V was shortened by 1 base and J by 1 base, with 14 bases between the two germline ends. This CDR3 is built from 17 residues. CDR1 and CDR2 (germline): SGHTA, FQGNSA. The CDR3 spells CASSLVAGWGSYNEQFF. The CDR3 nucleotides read TGTGCCAGCAGCTTAGTTGCAGGGTGGGGATCCTACAATGAGCAGTTCTTC.

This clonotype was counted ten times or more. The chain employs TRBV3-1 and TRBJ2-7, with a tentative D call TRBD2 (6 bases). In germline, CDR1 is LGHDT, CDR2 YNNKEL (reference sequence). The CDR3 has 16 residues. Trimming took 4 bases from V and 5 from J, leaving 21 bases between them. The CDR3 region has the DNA TGTGCCAGCAGCCTTGGAAGGAGGGTCAAGAAAAACGAGCAGTACTTC. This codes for CASSLGRRVKKNEQYF.

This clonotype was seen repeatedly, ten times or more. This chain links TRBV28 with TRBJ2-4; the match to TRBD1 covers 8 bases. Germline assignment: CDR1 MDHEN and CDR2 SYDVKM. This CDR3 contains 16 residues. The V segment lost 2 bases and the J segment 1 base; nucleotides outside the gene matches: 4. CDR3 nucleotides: TGTGCCAGCAGTTTACCACGGACAGGGGCCAAAAACATTCAGTACTTC. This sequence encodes CASSLPRTGAKNIQYF.

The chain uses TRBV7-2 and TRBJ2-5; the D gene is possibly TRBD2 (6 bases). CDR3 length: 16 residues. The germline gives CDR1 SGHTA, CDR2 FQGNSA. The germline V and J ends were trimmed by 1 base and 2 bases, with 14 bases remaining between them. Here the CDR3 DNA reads TGTGCCAGCAGCTTAGTGGGCGGGGCACGGCAAGAGACCCAGTACTTC. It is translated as CASSLVGGARQETQYF.

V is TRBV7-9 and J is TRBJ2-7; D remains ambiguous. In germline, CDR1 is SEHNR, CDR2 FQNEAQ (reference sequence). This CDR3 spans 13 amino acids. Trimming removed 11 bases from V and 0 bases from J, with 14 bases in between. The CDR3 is CAVRTGSSYEQYF. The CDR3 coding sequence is TGTGCCGTACGGACGGGTAGCTCCTACGAGCAGTACTTC.

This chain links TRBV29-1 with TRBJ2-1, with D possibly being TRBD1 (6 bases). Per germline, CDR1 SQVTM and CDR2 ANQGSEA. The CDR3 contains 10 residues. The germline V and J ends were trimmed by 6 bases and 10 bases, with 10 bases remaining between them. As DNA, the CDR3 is TGCAGCGTAGCAGACAGGGAGCAGTTCTTC. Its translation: CSVADREQFF.

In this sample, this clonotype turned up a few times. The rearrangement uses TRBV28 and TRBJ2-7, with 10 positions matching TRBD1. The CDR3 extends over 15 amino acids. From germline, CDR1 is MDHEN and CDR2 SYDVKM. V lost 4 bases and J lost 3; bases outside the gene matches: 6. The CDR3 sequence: CASSWGTGVFYEQYV. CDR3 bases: TGTGCCAGCAGTTGGGGGACAGGGGTTTTCTACGAGCAGTACGTC.

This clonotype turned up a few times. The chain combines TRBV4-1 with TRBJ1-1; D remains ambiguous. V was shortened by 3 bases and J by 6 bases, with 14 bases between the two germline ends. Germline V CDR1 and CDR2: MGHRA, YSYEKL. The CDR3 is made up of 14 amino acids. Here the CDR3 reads CASSQEPFYAEAFF. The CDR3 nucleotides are TGCGCCAGCAGCCAGGAACCCTTTTACGCTGAAGCTTTCTTT.

CDR3: CASSQEGTQRETQYF. CDR3 sequence (DNA): TGCGCCAGCAGCCAAGAGGGGACCCAGCGGGAGACCCAGTACTTC. The gene calls are TRBV4-3 and TRBJ2-5; either TRBD1 or TRBD2 may supply D (5 bases each). Looked up from germline, CDR1 is LGHNA and CDR2 is YSLEER. Trimming took 0 bases from V and 5 from J, leaving 13 bases between them. The CDR3 is 15 residues long.

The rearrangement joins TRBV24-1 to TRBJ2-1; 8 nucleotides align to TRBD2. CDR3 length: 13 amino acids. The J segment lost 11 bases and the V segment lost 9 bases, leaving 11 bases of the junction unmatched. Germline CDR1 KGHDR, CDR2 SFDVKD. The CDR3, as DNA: TGTGCCACCCAGGTGGGCGGGGGGCCTCAGCAGTTCTTC. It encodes CATQVGGGPQQFF.

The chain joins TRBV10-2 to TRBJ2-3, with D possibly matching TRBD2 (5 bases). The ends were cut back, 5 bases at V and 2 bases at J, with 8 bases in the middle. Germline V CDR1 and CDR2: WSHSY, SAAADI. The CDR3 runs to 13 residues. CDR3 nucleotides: TGCGCCAGCAGTCAGACTACCACAGATACGCAGTATTTT. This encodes CASSQTTTDTQYF.

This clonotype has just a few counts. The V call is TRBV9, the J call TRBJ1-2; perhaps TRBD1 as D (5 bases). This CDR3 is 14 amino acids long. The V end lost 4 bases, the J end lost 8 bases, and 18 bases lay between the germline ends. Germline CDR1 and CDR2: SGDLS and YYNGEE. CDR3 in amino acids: CASSLLGGSEGYTF. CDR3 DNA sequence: TGTGCCAGCAGCCTACTTGGGGGGTCGGAAGGCTACACCTTC.

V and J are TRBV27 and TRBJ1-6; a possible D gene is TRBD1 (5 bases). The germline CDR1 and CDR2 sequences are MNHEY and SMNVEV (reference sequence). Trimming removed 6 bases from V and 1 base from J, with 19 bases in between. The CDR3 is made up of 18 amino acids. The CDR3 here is CASRKGHWAGSYNSPLHF. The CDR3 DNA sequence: TGTGCCAGCAGAAAAGGACACTGGGCAGGGTCCTATAATTCACCCCTCCACTTT.

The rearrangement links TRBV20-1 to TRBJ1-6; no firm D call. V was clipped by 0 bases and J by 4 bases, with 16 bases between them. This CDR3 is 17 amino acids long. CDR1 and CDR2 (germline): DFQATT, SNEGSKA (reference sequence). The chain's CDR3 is CSARDGRRATYNSPLHF. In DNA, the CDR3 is TGCAGTGCTAGAGATGGGCGGCGGGCCACATATAATTCACCCCTCCACTTT.